Listed below are T cell receptor beta chains from one sample, sequenced in a study of blood T cell repertoires in COVID-19. Only in-frame clones appear in the TCRdb table, and some are missing; sequencing was by immunoSEQ multiplex PCR. The sample has roughly 190,000 clones; approximately 90% are singletons. Sequencing was carried out using peripheral blood. Receptors were obtained from a man aged 35 to 55 with active or convalescent COVID-19. Each CDR3 is given with its conserved first and last residue. Each record gives: CDR3 DNA, CDR3 protein, CDR3 length, D gene, J gene, V gene, clone size. A D gene is named only where the DNA matches it firmly. Part of the rows lack a size; the others show once, few, many or a class for expanded clones.

CDR3nt: TGCGCCAGCAGCTGGCCCCAGCCCCAGCATTTT; CDR3aa: CASSWPQPQHF; len: 11; d_gene: .; j_gene: TRBJ1-5; v_gene: TRBV5-1; abundance: .
CDR3nt: TGTGCCAGCAGCTGGGACAGGGAGAGCTACGAGCAGTACTTC; CDR3aa: CASSWDRESYEQYF; len: 14; d_gene: TRBD1; j_gene: TRBJ2-7; v_gene: TRBV2; abundance: .
CDR3nt: TGTGCCTGGAGCCTAAGAAGGCAGGGGGCCCACAATGAGCAGTTCTTC; CDR3aa: CAWSLRRQGAHNEQFF; len: 16; d_gene: TRBD1; j_gene: TRBJ2-1; v_gene: TRBV30; abundance: .
CDR3nt: TGTGCCAGCGCAGGGAGGTTCAACGAGCAGTTCTTC; CDR3aa: CASAGRFNEQFF; len: 12; d_gene: .; j_gene: TRBJ2-1; v_gene: TRBV27; abundance: .
CDR3nt: TGTGCCAGCAGCTTATACAAATTGCCTAGCGGGGACTACGAGCAGTACTTC; CDR3aa: CASSLYKLPSGDYEQYF; len: 17; d_gene: TRBD2; j_gene: TRBJ2-7; v_gene: TRBV7-2; abundance: .
CDR3nt: TGCGCCAGCAGTTTGACAGGGGGCGCGCGGGAGAACTACAATGAGCAGTTCTTC; CDR3aa: CASSLTGGARENYNEQFF; len: 18; d_gene: TRBD1; j_gene: TRBJ2-1; v_gene: TRBV23-1; abundance: .
CDR3nt: TGTGCCAGCAGCGTTTCTCGCTACAATGAGCAGTTCTTC; CDR3aa: CASSVSRYNEQFF; len: 13; d_gene: .; j_gene: TRBJ2-1; v_gene: TRBV11-3; abundance: .
CDR3nt: TGCGCCAGCAGCTTGGAATGGACTAGCGGGGCTGATGAGCAGTTCTTC; CDR3aa: CASSLEWTSGADEQFF; len: 16; d_gene: TRBD2; j_gene: TRBJ2-1; v_gene: TRBV5-1; abundance: .
CDR3nt: TGCAGTGCTAGTGCCGGAGTGCTTACCTTAACAAAAAACATTCAGTACTTC; CDR3aa: CSASAGVLTLTKNIQYF; len: 17; d_gene: .; j_gene: TRBJ2-4; v_gene: TRBV20-1; abundance: .
CDR3nt: TGTGCCAGCAGCCAAGGTACTCTTAGCAATCAGCCCCAGCATTTT; CDR3aa: CASSQGTLSNQPQHF; len: 15; d_gene: .; j_gene: TRBJ1-5; v_gene: TRBV4-2; abundance: .
CDR3nt: TGTGCCAGCTCACCAGGTCGGGATATGAACACTGAAGCTTTCTTT; CDR3aa: CASSPGRDMNTEAFF; len: 15; d_gene: .; j_gene: TRBJ1-1; v_gene: TRBV18; abundance: few
CDR3nt: TGTGCCAGCAGCTTTGGGCGGGAGTTCGGCACAGATACGCAGTATTTT; CDR3aa: CASSFGREFGTDTQYF; len: 16; d_gene: TRBD2; j_gene: TRBJ2-3; v_gene: TRBV11-1; abundance: .
CDR3nt: TGTGCCAGCAGTTTTCAGGGAATCATGAACACTGAAGCTTTCTTT; CDR3aa: CASSFQGIMNTEAFF; len: 15; d_gene: .; j_gene: TRBJ1-1; v_gene: TRBV28; abundance: .